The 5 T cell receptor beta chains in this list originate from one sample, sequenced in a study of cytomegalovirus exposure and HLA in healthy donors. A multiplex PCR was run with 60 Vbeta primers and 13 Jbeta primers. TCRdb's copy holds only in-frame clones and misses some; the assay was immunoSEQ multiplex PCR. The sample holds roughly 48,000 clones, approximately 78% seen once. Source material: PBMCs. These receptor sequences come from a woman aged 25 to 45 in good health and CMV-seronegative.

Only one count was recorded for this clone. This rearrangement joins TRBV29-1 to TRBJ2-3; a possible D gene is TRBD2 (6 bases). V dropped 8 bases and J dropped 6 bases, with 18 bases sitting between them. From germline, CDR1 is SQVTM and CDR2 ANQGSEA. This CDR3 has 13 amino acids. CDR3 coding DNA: TGCAGCTACCTGTGGGGGGAGGCTGATACGCAGTATTTT. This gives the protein CSYLWGEADTQYF.

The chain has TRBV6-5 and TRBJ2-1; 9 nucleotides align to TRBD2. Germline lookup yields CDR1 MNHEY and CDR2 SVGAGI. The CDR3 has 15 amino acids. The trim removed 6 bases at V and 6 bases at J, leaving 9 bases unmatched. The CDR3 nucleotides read TGTGCCAGCAGCCTACCAGCGGGAGGCCGCAATGAGCAGTTCTTC. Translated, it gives CASSLPAGGRNEQFF.

The CDR3 here is CASSSTGNEQFF. The CDR3 nucleotides read TGCGCCAGCAGCTCCACAGGGAATGAGCAGTTCTTC. The chain joins TRBV5-1 to TRBJ2-1, with D perhaps matching TRBD1 (6 bases). The V end lost 3 bases, the J end lost 7 bases, and 8 bases lay between the germline ends. This CDR3 has 12 amino acids. Germline-derived CDR1 and CDR2 are SGHRS and YFSETQ.

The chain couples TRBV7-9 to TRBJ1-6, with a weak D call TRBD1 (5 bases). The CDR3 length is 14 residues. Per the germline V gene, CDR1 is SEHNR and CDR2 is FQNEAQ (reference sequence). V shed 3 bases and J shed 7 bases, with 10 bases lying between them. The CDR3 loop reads CASSFGASNSPLHF. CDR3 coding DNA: TGTGCCAGCAGCTTTGGGGCTTCCAATTCACCCCTCCACTTT.

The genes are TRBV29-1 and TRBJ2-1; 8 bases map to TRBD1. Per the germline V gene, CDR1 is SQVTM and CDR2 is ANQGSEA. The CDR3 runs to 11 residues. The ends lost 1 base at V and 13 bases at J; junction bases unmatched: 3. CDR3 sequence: CSVEVGQGQFF. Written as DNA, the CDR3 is TGCAGCGTTGAAGTCGGACAGGGACAGTTCTTC.